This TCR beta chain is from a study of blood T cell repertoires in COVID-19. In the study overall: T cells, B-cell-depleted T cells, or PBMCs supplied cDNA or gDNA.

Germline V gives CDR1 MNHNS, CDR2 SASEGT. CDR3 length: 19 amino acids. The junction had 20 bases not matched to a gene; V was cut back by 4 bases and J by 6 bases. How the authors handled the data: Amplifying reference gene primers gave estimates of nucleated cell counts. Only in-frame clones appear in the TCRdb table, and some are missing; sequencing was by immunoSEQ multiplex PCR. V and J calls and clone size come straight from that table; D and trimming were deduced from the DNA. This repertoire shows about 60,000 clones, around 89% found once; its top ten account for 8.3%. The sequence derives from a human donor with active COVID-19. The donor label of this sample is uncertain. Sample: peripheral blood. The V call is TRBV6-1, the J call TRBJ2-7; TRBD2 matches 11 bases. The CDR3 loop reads CASSGQGLAVTPTGSEQYF. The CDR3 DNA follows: TGTGCCAGCAGTGGCCAGGGACTAGCGGTAACCCCAACGGGGTCCGAGCAGTACTTC.